This T cell receptor (beta chain) was found in a study of CD8 T cells in ankylosing spondylitis. General study results and limits: Significantly higher representation of disease-linked clones was reported for matched ankylosing spondylitis synovial fluid. Apparently characteristic of ankylosing spondylitis blood was a TCR beta motif (roughly eight highly homologous variants).

TCR beta libraries were made by quantitative 5'-RACE with molecular barcodes. MiXCR was run by TCRdb on the 5' RACE reads, yielding one entry per CDR3 protein. The sample lists fewer than 400,000 distinct CDR3 sequences, about 22% occurring once. This clonotype occurred a few times. The antigen remains undetermined. Germline V lookup: CDR1 SGHKS, CDR2 YYEKEE (reference sequence). The V end was cut by 0 bases, the J end by 2 bases, with 12 bases between. This CDR3 is built from 15 residues. The chain joins TRBV5-5 to TRBJ2-7; D is perhaps TRBD2 (6 bases). The sequencing sample was made of blood, either unsorted or a sorted T cell fraction (not recorded which). This receptor was taken from a male donor with ankylosing spondylitis. The CDR3 DNA sequence: TGTGCCAGCAGCTTGGTGCCGGAGGGAGCCTACGAGCAGTACTTC. Protein sequence: CASSLVPEGAYEQYF.